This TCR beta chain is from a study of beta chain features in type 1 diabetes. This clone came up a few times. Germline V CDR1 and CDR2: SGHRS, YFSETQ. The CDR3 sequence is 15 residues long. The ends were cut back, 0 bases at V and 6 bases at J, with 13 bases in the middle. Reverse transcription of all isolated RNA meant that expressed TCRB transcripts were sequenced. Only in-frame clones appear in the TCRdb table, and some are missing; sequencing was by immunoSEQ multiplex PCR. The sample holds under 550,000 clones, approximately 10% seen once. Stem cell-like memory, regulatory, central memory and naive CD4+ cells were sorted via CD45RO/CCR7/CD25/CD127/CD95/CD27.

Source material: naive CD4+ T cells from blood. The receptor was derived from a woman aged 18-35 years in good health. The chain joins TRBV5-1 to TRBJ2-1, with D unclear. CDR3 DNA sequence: TGCGCCAGCAGCTTGGCCTCTTCAATGAGCAATGAGCAGTTCTTC. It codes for CASSLASSMSNEQFF.